The 17 T cell receptor beta chains below come from one sample, sequenced in a study of neurological immune-mediated disorders. TCRdb fed the 5' RACE reads into MiXCR, producing one record per CDR3 protein. The table has more than 30,000 distinct CDR3 sequences, approximately 4.5% seen once; the top ten hold roughly 24%. Sequences were obtained from PBMCs. The source of these receptors is a man younger than 35 in good health.

This clonotype has a count of ten or more. The rearrangement links TRBV19 to TRBJ1-6, with TRBD1 identical over 9 bases. The length of the CDR3 is 14 residues. Germline V gene data show CDR1 as LNHDA and CDR2 as SQIVND (reference sequence). After removal of 5 bases from V and 11 bases from J, the junction contained 7 bases not matched to a gene. For the CDR3, the DNA is TGTGCCAGTAGTCCCGGGACAGGGTGGCCACCCCTCCACTTT. Protein product: CASSPGTGWPPLHF.

This clonotype was seen a handful of times. The V call is TRBV7-2, the J call TRBJ1-2; no firm D call. Trimming shortened V by 0 bases and J by 5 bases, and 7 bases separated the two germline ends. The CDR3 runs 13 residues. Germline CDR1 SGHTA, CDR2 FQGNSA. For the CDR3, the DNA is TGTGCCAGCAGCTTAGCCCCTGCTTATGGCTACACCTTC. It specifies CASSLAPAYGYTF.

This clonotype has a count of ten or more. J is TRBJ2-3 and V is TRBV29-1; 7 positions match TRBD2. Germline trimming cut 5 bases from V and 4 bases from J; bases unmatched to any gene: 3. This CDR3 spans 12 amino acids. Germline CDR1 is SQVTM and CDR2 is ANQGSEA. The DNA for the CDR3 is TGCAGCGTTCAGAGCGGGGCAGATACGCAGTATTTT. It yields the protein CSVQSGADTQYF.

This clonotype was found many times. This chain links TRBV7-6 with TRBJ2-1, with TRBD2 matching 8 bases. With 3 bases clipped from V and 1 base from J, the junction kept 2 bases outside the gene matches. The CDR3 length is 15 residues. Germline V gene sequence: CDR1 SGHVS, CDR2 FNYEAQ. In DNA form, the CDR3 reads TGTGCCAGCAGCTTTGAGCGGGAGTCCTACAATGAGCAGTTCTTC. As protein: CASSFERESYNEQFF.

Many counts were recorded for this clonotype. The V call is TRBV5-1, the J call TRBJ2-1; D uncertain. This CDR3 comprises 14 residues. V dropped 0 bases and J dropped 5 bases, with 9 bases sitting between them. Germline V CDR1 and CDR2: SGHRS, YFSETQ. CDR3 sequence reads: CASSLVSANNEQFF. The CDR3 DNA is TGCGCCAGCAGCTTGGTGTCCGCAAACAATGAGCAGTTCTTC.

This clonotype was counted ten times or more. The chain combines TRBV6-5 with TRBJ2-3, with D possibly TRBD2 on 5 matching bases. Germline CDR1 MNHEY, CDR2 SVGAGI. V was shortened by 6 bases and J by 0 bases, with 16 bases between the two germline ends. CDR3 length equals 16 residues. CDR3 amino acids: CASRRVGTTSTDTQYF. The CDR3 DNA sequence: TGTGCCAGCAGGCGGGTCGGAACAACTAGCACAGATACGCAGTATTTT.

The chain combines TRBV5-1 with TRBJ1-1; D not resolved. V was shortened by 2 bases and J by 1 base, with 12 bases between the two germline ends. The germline V gene has CDR1 SGHRS and CDR2 YFSETQ. This CDR3 region has 15 residues. The CDR3 coding sequence is TGCGCCAGCAGCTTAAATGCTCACCCGAACACTGAAGCTTTCTTT. It specifies CASSLNAHPNTEAFF.

This clonotype was recorded at least ten times. The genes are TRBV20-1 and TRBJ1-2, with D possibly TRBD1 on 5 matching bases. Trimming removed 6 bases at V and 6 bases at J, with 11 bases between. CDR1 is DFQATT and CDR2 is SNEGSKA in the germline V gene (reference sequence). This CDR3 has 11 residues. The CDR3 protein is CSAQGGNGYTF. CDR3 sequence (DNA): TGCAGTGCCCAGGGAGGAAATGGCTACACCTTC.

This clonotype was recorded at least ten times. The J gene is TRBJ2-3, the V gene TRBV5-1; 7 nucleotides align to TRBD2. CDR3 length equals 15 residues. V lost 5 bases to trimming and J lost 2 bases; unmatched junction nucleotides: 8. Per the germline V gene, CDR1 is SGHRS and CDR2 is YFSETQ. This CDR3 reads CASRVSGGNTDTQYF. CDR3 coding DNA: TGCGCCAGCAGGGTGTCGGGGGGAAACACAGATACGCAGTATTTT.

This clonotype was seen many times. The chain links TRBV6-1 to TRBJ2-7; perhaps TRBD1 as D (5 bases). The CDR3 is 17 amino acids. In germline, CDR1 is MNHNS, CDR2 SASEGT. The V end lost 5 bases, the J end lost 0 bases, and 20 bases lay between the germline ends. CDR3 bases: TGTGCCAGCAGTTTCGAGCCCAGGGTCCTTTCCTCCTACGAGCAGTACTTC. It yields the protein CASSFEPRVLSSYEQYF.

This clonotype has ten or more counts. This chain joins TRBV5-6 and TRBJ2-6, with D perhaps given as TRBD1 or TRBD2 (5 bases each). This CDR3 contains 18 residues. Germline V CDR1 and CDR2: SGHDT, YYEEEE. V lost 4 bases, J lost 0 bases, and 17 bases lay in between. The CDR3 nucleotides read TGTGCCAGCAGCACCCGTCCGGGACGATTCTCTGGGGCCAACGTCCTGACTTTC. This translates into CASSTRPGRFSGANVLTF.

There are many counts of this clonotype. The rearrangement links TRBV3-1 to TRBJ1-4, with TRBD1 as a possible D gene (5 bases). CDR1 and CDR2 (germline): LGHDT, YNNKEL (reference sequence). CDR3 size: 14 residues. Trimming removed 2 bases at V and 6 bases at J, with 10 bases between. The CDR3 nucleotides read TGTGCCAGCAGCCAACAGGGTTGGGATGAAAAACTGTTTTTT. Encoded protein: CASSQQGWDEKLFF. The entire variable domain, with the rest obtained from reference TRBV3-1 and TRBJ1-4, is as follows: DTAVSQTPKYLVTQMGNDKSIKCEQNLGHDTMYWYKQDSKKFLKIMFSYNNKELIINETVPNRFSPKSPDKAHLNLHINSLELGDSAVYFCASSQQGWDEKLFFGSGTQLSVL.

In this sample, this clonotype turned up many times. This chain links TRBV20-1 with TRBJ1-4; 9 bases line up with TRBD1. Germline CDR1 DFQATT, CDR2 SNEGSKA (reference sequence). The V and J ends lost 6 bases and 5 bases, in that order; junction bases with no gene match: 10. The CDR3 is 15 amino acids. CDR3 coding DNA: TGCAGTGCGAACGACCCGGGACAGGGCAATGAAAAACTGTTTTTT. Residues: CSANDPGQGNEKLFF.

This clonotype was found many times. The CDR3 sequence: CASSATGAETQYF. As DNA, the CDR3 is TGTGCCAGCAGCGCAACAGGGGCCGAGACCCAGTACTTC. V is TRBV6-1 and J is TRBJ2-5; TRBD1 agrees at 7 bases. This CDR3 is 13 amino acids long. After removal of 6 bases from V and 5 bases from J, the junction contained 6 bases not matched to a gene. Germline V gene sequence: CDR1 MNHNS, CDR2 SASEGT.

This clonotype appeared many times. The gene calls are TRBV20-1 and TRBJ2-1, with D possibly matching TRBD2 (7 bases). CDR3 length equals 13 residues. V lost 7 bases, J lost 4 bases, and 14 bases lay in between. Germline V lookup: CDR1 DFQATT, CDR2 SNEGSKA (reference sequence). The CDR3 loop reads CSVWGGQYNEQFF. The CDR3 nucleotides read TGCAGTGTCTGGGGGGGGCAATACAATGAGCAGTTCTTC.

This clonotype occurred many times. This sequence joins TRBV5-1 and TRBJ2-5; 7 bases are shared with TRBD1. Germline V CDR1 and CDR2: SGHRS, YFSETQ. This CDR3 has 15 amino acids. Germline trimming cut 2 bases from V and 0 bases from J; bases unmatched to any gene: 4. The CDR3 bases are TGCGCCAGCAGCTTCGACGGGACAGACCAAGAGACCCAGTACTTC. Amino acids: CASSFDGTDQETQYF.

This clonotype was recorded many times. Written as DNA, the CDR3 is TGTGCCACCAGTGATTCGTCCGGGACGCATGGCTACACCTTC. Protein product: CATSDSSGTHGYTF. The V gene is TRBV24-1, the J gene TRBJ1-2; perhaps TRBD1 as D (5 bases). CDR1 KGHDR and CDR2 SFDVKD come from the germline V gene. V was clipped by 2 bases and J by 6 bases, with 12 bases between them. This CDR3 is 14 amino acids long.